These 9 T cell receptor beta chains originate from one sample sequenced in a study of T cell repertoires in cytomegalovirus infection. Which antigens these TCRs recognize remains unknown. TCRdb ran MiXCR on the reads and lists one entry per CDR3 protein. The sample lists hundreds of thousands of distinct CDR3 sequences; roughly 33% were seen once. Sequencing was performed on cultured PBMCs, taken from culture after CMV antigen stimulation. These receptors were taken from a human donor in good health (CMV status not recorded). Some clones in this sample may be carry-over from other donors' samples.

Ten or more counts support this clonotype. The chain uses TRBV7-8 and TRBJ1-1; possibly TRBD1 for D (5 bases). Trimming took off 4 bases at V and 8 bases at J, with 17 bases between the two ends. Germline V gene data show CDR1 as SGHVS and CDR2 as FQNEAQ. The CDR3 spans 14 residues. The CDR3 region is CASSSRDYSFEAFF. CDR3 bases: TGTGCCAGCAGCTCCAGGGACTACTCCTTCGAAGCTTTCTTT.

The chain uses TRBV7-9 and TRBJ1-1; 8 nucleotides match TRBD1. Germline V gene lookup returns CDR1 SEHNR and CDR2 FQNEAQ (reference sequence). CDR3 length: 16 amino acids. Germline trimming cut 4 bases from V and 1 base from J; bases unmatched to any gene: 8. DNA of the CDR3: TGTGCCAGCAGCTCAAGTGACAGGGGAACGAACACTGAAGCTTTCTTT. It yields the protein CASSSSDRGTNTEAFF.

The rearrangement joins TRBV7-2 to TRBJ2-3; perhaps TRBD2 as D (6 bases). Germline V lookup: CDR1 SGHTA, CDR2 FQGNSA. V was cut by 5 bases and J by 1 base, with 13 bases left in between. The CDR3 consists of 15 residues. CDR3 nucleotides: TGTGCCAGCAGCCAGGATCTAGCGCGCACAGATACGCAGTATTTT. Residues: CASSQDLARTDTQYF.

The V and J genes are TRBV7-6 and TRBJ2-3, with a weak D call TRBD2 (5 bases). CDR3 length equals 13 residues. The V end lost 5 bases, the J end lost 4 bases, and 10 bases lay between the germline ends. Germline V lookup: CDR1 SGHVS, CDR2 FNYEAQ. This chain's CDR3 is CASSQEVPDTQYF. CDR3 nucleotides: TGTGCCAGCAGCCAGGAGGTACCAGATACGCAGTATTTT. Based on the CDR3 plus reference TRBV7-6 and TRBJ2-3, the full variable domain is GAGVSQSPRYKVTKRGQDVALRCDPISGHVSLYWYRQALGQGPEFLTYFNYEAQQDKSGLPNDRFSAERPEGSISTLTIQRTEQRDSAMYRCASSQEVPDTQYFGPGTRLTVL.

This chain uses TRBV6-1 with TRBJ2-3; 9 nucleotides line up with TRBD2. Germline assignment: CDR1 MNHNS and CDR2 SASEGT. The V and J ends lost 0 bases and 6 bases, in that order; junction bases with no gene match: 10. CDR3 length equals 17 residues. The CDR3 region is CASSEAFAGGHGDTQYF. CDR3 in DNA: TGTGCCAGCAGTGAAGCGTTCGCGGGGGGGCATGGCGATACGCAGTATTTT.

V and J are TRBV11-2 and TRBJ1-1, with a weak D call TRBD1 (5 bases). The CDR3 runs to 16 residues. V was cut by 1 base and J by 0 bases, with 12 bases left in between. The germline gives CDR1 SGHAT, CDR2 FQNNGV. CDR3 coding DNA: TGTGCCAGCAGCTTAGGTAAGGGGTACATGAACACTGAAGCTTTCTTT. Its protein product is CASSLGKGYMNTEAFF.

The CDR3 nucleotides read TGTGCCAGTAGTATAAGTTTCGTCCCCGGCACTGAAGCTTTCTTT. It encodes CASSISFVPGTEAFF. This chain joins TRBV19 and TRBJ1-1, with D hard to call. The germline gives CDR1 LNHDA, CDR2 SQIVND (reference sequence). V was cut by 2 bases and J by 4 bases, with 14 bases left in between. This CDR3 region has 15 residues.

The CDR3 here is CATSREGENEKLFF. The DNA for the CDR3 is TGTGCCACCAGCAGAGAAGGTGAAAACGAAAAACTGTTTTTT. The chain employs TRBV15 and TRBJ1-4, with unresolved D. Trimming cost V 0 bases and J 8 bases, with 10 bases left between them. Germline CDR1 and CDR2: LNHNV and YYDKDF (reference sequence). This CDR3 comprises 14 residues.

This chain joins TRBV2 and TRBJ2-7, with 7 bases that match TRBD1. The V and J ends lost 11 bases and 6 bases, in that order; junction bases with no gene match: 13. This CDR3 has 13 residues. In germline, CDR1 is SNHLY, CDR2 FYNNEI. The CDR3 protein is CAVTWTGGREQYF. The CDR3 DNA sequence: TGTGCCGTAACGTGGACAGGTGGCCGCGAGCAGTACTTC.